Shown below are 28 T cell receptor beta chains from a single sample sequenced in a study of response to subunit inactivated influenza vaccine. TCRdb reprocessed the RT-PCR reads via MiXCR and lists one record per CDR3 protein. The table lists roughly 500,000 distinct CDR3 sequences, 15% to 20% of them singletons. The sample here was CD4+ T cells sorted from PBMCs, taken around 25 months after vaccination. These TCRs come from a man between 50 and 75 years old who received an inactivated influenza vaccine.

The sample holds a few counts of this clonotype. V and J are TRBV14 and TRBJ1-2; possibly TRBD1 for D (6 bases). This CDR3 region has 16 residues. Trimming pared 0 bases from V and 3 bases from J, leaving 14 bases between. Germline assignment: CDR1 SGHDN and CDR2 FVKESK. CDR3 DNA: TGTGCCAGCAGCCAAGATCAGTTTCAGGGGTACTATGGCTACACCTTC. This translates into CASSQDQFQGYYGYTF.

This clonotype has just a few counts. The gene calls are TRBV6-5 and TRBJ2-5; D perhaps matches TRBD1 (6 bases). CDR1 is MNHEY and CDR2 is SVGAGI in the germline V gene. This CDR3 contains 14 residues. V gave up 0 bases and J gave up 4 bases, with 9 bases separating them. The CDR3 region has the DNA TGTGCCAGCAGTTACTCGCCCAGGGGAGAGACCCAGTACTTC. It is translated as CASSYSPRGETQYF.

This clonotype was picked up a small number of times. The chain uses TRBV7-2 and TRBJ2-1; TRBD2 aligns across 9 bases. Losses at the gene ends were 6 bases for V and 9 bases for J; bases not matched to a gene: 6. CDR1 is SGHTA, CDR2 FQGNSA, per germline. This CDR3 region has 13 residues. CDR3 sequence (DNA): TGTGCCAGCAGAAAAGCGGGAGGACCTGAGCAGTTCTTC. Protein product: CASRKAGGPEQFF.

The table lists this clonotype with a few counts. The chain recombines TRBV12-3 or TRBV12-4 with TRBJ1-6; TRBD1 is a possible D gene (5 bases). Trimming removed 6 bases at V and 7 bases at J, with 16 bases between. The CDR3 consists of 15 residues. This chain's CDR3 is CASRDSYPGNSPLHF. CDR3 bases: TGTGCCAGCAGAGACAGCTACCCAGGGAATTCACCCCTCCACTTT.

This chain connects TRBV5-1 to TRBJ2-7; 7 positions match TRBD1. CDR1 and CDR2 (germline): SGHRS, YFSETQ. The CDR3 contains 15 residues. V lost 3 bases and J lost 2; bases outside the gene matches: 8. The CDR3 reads CASSSPDRPPYEQYF. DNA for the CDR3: TGCGCCAGCAGCTCCCCGGACAGGCCCCCCTACGAGCAGTACTTC.

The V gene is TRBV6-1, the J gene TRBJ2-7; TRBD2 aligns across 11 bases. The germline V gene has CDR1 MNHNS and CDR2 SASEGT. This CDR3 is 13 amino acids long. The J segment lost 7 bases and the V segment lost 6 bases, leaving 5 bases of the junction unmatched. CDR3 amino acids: CASRLAGEAEQYF. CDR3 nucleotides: TGTGCCAGCAGACTAGCGGGAGAGGCTGAGCAGTACTTC.

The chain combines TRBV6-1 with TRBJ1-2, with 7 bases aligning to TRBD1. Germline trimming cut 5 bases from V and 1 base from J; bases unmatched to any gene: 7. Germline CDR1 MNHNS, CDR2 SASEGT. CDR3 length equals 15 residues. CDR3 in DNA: TGTGCCAGCAGTAAGCGACAGGGTGTTAACTATGGCTACACCTTC. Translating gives CASSKRQGVNYGYTF.

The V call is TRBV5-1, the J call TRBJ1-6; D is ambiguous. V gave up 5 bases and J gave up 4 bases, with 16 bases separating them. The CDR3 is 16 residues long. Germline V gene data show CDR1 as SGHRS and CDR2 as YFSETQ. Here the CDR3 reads CASRSPGNLYNSPLHF. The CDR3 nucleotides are TGCGCCAGCAGGTCCCCGGGGAACCTGTATAATTCACCCCTCCACTTT.

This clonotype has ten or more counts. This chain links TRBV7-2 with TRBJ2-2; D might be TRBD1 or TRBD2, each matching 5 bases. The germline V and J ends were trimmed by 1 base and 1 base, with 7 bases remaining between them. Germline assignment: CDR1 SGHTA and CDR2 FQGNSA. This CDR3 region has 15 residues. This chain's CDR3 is CASSLGGVNTGELFF. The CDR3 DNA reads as TGTGCCAGCAGCTTAGGAGGGGTGAACACCGGGGAGCTGTTTTTT.

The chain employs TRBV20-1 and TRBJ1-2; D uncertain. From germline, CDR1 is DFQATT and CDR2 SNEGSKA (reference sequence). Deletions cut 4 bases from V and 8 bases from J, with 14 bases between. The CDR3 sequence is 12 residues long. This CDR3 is CSATRTLEGYTF. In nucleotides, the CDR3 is TGCAGTGCTACCCGTACCCTCGAGGGCTACACCTTC.

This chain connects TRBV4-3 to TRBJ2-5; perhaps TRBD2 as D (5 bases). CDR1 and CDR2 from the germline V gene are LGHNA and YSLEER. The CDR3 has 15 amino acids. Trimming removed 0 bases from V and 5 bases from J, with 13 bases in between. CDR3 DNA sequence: TGCGCCAGCAGCCAAGATCCCCGGTCGGGGGAGACCCAGTACTTC. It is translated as CASSQDPRSGETQYF.

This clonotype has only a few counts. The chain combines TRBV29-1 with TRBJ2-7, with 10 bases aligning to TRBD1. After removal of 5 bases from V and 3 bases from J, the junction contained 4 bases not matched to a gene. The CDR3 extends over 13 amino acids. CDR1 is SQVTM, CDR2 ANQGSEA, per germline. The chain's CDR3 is CSVTRTGGYEQYF. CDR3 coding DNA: TGCAGCGTTACGAGGACAGGGGGCTACGAGCAGTACTTC.

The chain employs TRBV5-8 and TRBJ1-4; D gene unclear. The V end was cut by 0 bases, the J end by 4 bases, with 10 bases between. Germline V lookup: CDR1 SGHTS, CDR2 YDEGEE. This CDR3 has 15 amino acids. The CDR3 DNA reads TGTGCCAGCAGCTTGGGTGCGGCGGGTAATGAAAAACTGTTTTTT. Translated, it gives CASSLGAAGNEKLFF.

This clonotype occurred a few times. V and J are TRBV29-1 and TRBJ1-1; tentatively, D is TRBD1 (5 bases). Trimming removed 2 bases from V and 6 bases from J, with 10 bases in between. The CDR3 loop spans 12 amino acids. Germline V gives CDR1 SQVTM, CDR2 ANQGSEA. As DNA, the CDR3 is TGCAGCGTTGAATTTCAGGGCTCTGAAGCTTTCTTT. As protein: CSVEFQGSEAFF.

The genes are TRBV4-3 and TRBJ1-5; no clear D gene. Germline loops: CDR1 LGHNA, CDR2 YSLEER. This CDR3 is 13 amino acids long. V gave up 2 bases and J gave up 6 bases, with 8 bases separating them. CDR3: CASSQRVGQPQHF. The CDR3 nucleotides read TGCGCCAGCAGCCAAAGGGTGGGTCAGCCCCAGCATTTT.

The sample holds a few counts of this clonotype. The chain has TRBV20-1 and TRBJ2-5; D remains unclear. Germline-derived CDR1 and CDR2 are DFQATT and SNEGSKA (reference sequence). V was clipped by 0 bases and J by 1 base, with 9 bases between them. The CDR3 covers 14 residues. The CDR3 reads CSARDGSTQETQYF. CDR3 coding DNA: TGCAGTGCTAGAGACGGCAGCACCCAAGAGACCCAGTACTTC.

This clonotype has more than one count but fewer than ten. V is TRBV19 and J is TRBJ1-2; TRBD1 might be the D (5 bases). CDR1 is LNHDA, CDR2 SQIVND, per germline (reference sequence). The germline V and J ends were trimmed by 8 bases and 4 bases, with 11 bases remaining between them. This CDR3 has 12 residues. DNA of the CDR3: TGTGCCAGTGCGGGGGGTAGCTATGGCTACACCTTC. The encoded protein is CASAGGSYGYTF. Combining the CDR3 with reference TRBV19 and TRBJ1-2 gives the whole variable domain DGGITQSPKYLFRKEGQNVTLSCEQNLNHDAMYWYRQDPGQGLRLIYYSQIVNDFQKGDIAEGYSVSREKKESFPLTVTSAQKNPTAFYLCASAGGSYGYTFGSGTRLTVV.

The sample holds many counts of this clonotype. CDR3 DNA: TGCGCCAGCAGCTTGGCGGTTTACAATGAGCAGTTCTTC. Protein product: CASSLAVYNEQFF. This chain connects TRBV5-1 to TRBJ2-1; D gene unclear. This CDR3 has 13 amino acids. Germline values: CDR1 SGHRS, CDR2 YFSETQ. Trimming shortened V by 0 bases and J by 4 bases, and 5 bases separated the two germline ends. Full variable domain (missing parts from reference TRBV5-1 and TRBJ2-1): KAGVTQTPRYLIKTRGQQVTLSCSPISGHRSVSWYQQTPGQGLQFLFEYFSETQRNKGNFPGRFSGRQFSNSRSEMNVSTLELGDSALYLCASSLAVYNEQFFGPGTRLTVL.

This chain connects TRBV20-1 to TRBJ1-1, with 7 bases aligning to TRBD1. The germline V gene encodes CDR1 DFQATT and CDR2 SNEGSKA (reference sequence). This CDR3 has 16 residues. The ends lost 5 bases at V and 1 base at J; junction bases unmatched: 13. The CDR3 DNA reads TGCAGTGCTTCTACAGGGGCCTCAAAGGGGAACACTGAAGCTTTCTTT. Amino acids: CSASTGASKGNTEAFF.

CDR3 sequence reads: CASSPGLLSAYEQYF. CDR3 DNA sequence: TGTGCCAGCAGCCCGGGACTACTTAGTGCCTACGAGCAGTACTTC. The V gene is TRBV12-3 or TRBV12-4, the J gene TRBJ2-7; 7 positions agree with TRBD2. This CDR3 spans 15 amino acids. V lost 6 bases to trimming and J lost 2 bases; unmatched junction nucleotides: 10.

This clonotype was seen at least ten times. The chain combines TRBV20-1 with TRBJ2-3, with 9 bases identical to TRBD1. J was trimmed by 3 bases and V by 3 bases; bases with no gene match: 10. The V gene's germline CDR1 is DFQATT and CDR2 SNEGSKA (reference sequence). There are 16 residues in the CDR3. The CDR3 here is CSASRSGTGRTDTQYF. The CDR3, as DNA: TGCAGTGCTAGTAGATCCGGGACAGGGAGAACAGATACGCAGTATTTT.

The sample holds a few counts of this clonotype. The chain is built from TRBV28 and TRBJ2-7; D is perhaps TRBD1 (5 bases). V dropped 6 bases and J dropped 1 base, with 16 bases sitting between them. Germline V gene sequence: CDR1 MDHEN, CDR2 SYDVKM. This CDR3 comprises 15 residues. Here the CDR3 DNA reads TGTGCCAGCAGCCCTAGGACACTTACGTCCTACGAGCAGTACTTC. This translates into CASSPRTLTSYEQYF.

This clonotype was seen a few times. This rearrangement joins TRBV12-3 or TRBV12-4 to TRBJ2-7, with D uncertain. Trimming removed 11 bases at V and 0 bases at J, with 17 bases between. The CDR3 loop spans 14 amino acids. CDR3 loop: CASASRMSSYEQYF. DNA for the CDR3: TGTGCCTCAGCAAGCAGGATGAGCTCCTACGAGCAGTACTTC.

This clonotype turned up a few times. The DNA of the CDR3 is TGCAGTGCTAGAGACATCGACGCGGGGGAGACCCAGTACTTC. This translates into CSARDIDAGETQYF. This rearrangement joins TRBV20-1 to TRBJ2-5; D perhaps matches TRBD2 (6 bases). The CDR3 sequence is 14 residues long. From germline, CDR1 is DFQATT and CDR2 SNEGSKA (reference sequence). Trimming took 0 bases from V and 5 from J, leaving 13 bases between them.

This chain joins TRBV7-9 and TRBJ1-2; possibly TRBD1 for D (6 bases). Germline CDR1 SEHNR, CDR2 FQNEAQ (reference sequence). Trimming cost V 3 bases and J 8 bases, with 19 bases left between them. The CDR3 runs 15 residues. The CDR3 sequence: CASSLLQGPVGGYTF. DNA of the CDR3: TGTGCCAGCAGCTTGTTACAGGGACCTGTGGGAGGCTACACCTTC.

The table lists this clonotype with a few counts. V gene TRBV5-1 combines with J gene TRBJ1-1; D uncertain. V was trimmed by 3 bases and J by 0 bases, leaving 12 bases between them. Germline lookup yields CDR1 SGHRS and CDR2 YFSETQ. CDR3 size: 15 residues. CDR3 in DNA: TGCGCCAGCAGCTCCGGAAGCGCAGTGAACACTGAAGCTTTCTTT. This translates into CASSSGSAVNTEAFF.

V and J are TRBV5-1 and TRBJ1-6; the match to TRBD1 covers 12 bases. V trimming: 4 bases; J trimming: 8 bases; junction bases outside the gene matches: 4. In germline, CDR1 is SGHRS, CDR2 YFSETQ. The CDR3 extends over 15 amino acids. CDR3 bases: TGCGCCAGCAGCACGGGACAGGGGGCTGATTCACCCCTCCACTTT. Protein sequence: CASSTGQGADSPLHF.

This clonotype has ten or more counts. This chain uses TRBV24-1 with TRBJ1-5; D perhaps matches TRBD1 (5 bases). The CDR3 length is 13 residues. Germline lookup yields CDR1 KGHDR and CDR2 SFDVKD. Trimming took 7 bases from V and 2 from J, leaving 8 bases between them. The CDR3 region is CATRGGGNQPQHF. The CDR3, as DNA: TGTGCCACCAGGGGAGGGGGCAATCAGCCCCAGCATTTT.